The clone carrying this T cell receptor beta chain showed up just once. The entry originates in a study of T cell responses to AZD1222 COVID-19 vaccine. The protocol was immunoSEQ multiplex PCR, while the TCRdb copy is restricted to in-frame clones and leaves out a portion. The sample contains roughly 180,000 clones, about nine tenths of which appear only once. The CDR3 runs 15 residues. Per germline, CDR1 MDHEN and CDR2 SYDVKM. The V end was cut by 3 bases, the J end by 0 bases, with 11 bases between. The sequence came from an adult in good health. The specimen was peripheral blood, collected on day 0 of AZD1222 vaccination. V is TRBV28 and J is TRBJ1-1, with D possibly matching TRBD1 (6 bases). The DNA of the CDR3 is TGTGCCAGCAGTTTCCGCGGGACACTGAACACTGAAGCTTTCTTT. This translates into CASSFRGTLNTEAFF. Drawing the rest from reference TRBV28 and TRBJ1-1, the complete variable domain is DVKVTQSSRYLVKRTGEKVFLECVQDMDHENMFWYRQDPGLGLRLIYFSYDVKMKEKGDIPEGYSVSREKKERFSLILESASTNQTSMYLCASSFRGTLNTEAFFGQGTRLTVV.